This T cell receptor (beta chain) was captured by sequencing in a study of blood T cells in healthy people across ages. Of note for this clonotype: The antigen is undetermined.

Study observations and caveats: Any conclusive comparison of naive versus antigen-experienced cells was prevented by using unsorted PBMCs.

The second PCR ran roughly 6 to 11 cycles with a sample-barcoded 5' primer and J-beta primers. The study obtained at least 2.5 million CDR3-containing paired-end reads from every sample. TCRdb re-called the 5' RACE reads through MiXCR, storing one row per CDR3 protein. The table shows approximately 880,000 distinct CDR3 sequences, with 45% to 50% occurring only once. The CDR3 covers 15 residues. Trimming removed 5 bases from V and 2 bases from J, with 14 bases in between. CDR1 is SGHTA, CDR2 FQGNSA, per germline. Ranging in age from roughly 6 to 90, the donors were healthy Caucasian individuals from Russia.

This clonotype originated in a man in his thirties or forties in good health. J is TRBJ2-3 and V is TRBV7-2; D is uncertain. Sequences were obtained from blood. The CDR3 protein is CASSTGQSITDTQYF. DNA of the CDR3: TGTGCCAGCAGCACCGGGCAGTCTATCACAGATACGCAGTATTTT.